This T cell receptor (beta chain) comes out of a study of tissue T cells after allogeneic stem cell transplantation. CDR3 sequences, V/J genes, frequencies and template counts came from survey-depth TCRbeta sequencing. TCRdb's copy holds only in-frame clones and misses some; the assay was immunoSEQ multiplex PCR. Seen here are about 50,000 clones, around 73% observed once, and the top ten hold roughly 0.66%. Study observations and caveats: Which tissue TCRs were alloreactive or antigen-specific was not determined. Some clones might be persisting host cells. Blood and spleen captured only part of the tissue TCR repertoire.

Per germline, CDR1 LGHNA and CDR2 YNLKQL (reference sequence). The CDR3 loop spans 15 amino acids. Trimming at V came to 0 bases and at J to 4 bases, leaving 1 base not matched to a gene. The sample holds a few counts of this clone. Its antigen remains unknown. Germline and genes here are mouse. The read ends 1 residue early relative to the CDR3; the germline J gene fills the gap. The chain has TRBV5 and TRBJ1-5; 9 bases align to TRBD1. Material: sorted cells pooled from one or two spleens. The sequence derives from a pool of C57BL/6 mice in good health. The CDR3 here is CASSQDGQGNQAPLF. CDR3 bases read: TGTGCCAGCAGCCAAGACGGACAGGGGAACCAGGCTCCGCTT.